This TCR beta chain was profiled in a study of blood T cell repertoires in COVID-19. The wider study: Whether acute or convalescent, the COVID-19 samples came from the United States, Italy and Spain.

This CDR3 comprises 13 residues. Germline loops: CDR1 SGHNT, CDR2 YENEEA. With V trimmed by 5 bases and J by 9 bases, 6 bases remained unmatched. Repertoires were generated with immunoSEQ multiplex PCR, while TCRdb's copy carries only in-frame clones and drops some. The sample includes 200,000 to 300,000 clones, about 86% of them seen just once. The cohort comprised adults aged about 18 to 100 years residing in 24 US areas. The origin of this receptor is a woman in her 40s with acute COVID-19. The sequenced sample consisted of PBMCs or T cells enriched from blood (not recorded which). V usage is TRBV11-3 and J usage is TRBJ2-1, with 8 bases matching TRBD2. CDR3 amino acids: CASSRGRLSEQFF. DNA of the CDR3: TGTGCCAGCAGCCGCGGGAGGCTCAGTGAGCAGTTCTTC.